Listed below are T cell receptor beta chains from one sample, sequenced in a study of blood T cell repertoires in COVID-19. The data were produced by immunoSEQ multiplex PCR, yet TCRdb's version contains in-frame clones alone and is incomplete. This sample has 160,000 or so clones, with roughly 80% found just once. The sample comprised PBMCs or T cells enriched from blood (not recorded which). These receptors originate from a woman aged 40 to 50 with acute COVID-19. CDR3s include the opening cysteine and the closing phenylalanine or tryptophan. Fields, in order: D gene, clone size, J gene, V gene, CDR3 protein, CDR3 DNA. D genes are given only for firm matches. Clone size is shown for a subset of rows, as once, few, many or a class of expanded clone.

>TRBD1|.|TRBJ2-1|TRBV5-6
CASSVRDRGFNEQFF
TGTGCCAGCAGCGTCCGGGACAGGGGCTTCAATGAGCAGTTCTTC
>TRBD2|.|TRBJ2-7|TRBV3-1/TRBV3-2
CASSPGLAALNEQYF
TGTGCCAGCAGCCCAGGACTAGCGGCTCTGAACGAGCAGTACTTC
>.|.|TRBJ2-7|TRBV6-5
CASRRHETAYEQYF
TGTGCCAGCAGAAGACACGAAACAGCCTACGAGCAGTACTTC
>.|.|TRBJ1-1|TRBV9
CASSPGQGGAEAFF
TGTGCCAGCAGCCCTGGACAAGGGGGGGCTGAAGCTTTCTTT
>TRBD1|.|TRBJ2-1|TRBV2
CASTIRDSVYNEQFF
TGTGCCAGCACCATCCGGGACAGCGTTTACAATGAGCAGTTCTTC
>TRBD2|.|TRBJ2-2|TRBV6-1
CASSDAGLAANTGELFF
TGTGCCAGCAGTGATGCCGGACTAGCGGCGAACACCGGGGAGCTGTTTTTT
>TRBD2|.|TRBJ2-2|TRBV19
CASSSLGRAPGELFF
TGTGCCAGTAGTAGTCTGGGGAGGGCCCCCGGGGAGCTGTTTTTT
>TRBD1|.|TRBJ1-6|TRBV2
CASSTYGQGMGSPLHF
TGTGCCAGCAGCACATATGGACAGGGGATGGGTTCACCCCTCCACTTT
>.|.|TRBJ2-2|TRBV30
CAWSPGDGELFF
TGTGCCTGGAGCCCAGGGGATGGGGAGCTGTTTTTT
>.|.|TRBJ1-1|TRBV7-2
CASSLALGGFGTEAFF
TGTGCCAGCAGCTTAGCGCTGGGAGGATTTGGGACTGAAGCTTTCTTT
>TRBD2|.|TRBJ2-1|TRBV11-2
CASSQLAGGVDEQFF
TGTGCCAGCAGCCAACTAGCGGGAGGTGTCGATGAGCAGTTCTTC
>TRBD2|.|TRBJ2-1|TRBV2
CASRPTSGTYNEQFF
TGTGCCAGCAGGCCTACTAGCGGGACTTACAATGAGCAGTTCTTC
>.|.|TRBJ2-3|TRBV3-1/TRBV3-2
CASSQFSSTDTQYF
TGTGCCAGCAGCCAATTTTCTAGCACAGATACGCAGTATTTT
>TRBD1|.|TRBJ1-5|TRBV19
CAGGPGGLRPQHF
TGTGCCGGGGGGCCAGGGGGCTTGAGGCCCCAGCATTTT
>TRBD1|.|TRBJ2-2|TRBV25-1
CASRVTGVTGELFF
TGTGCCAGCAGGGTCACAGGGGTAACCGGGGAGCTGTTTTTT
>.|few|TRBJ2-3|TRBV2
CASSEGRGFNTDTQYF
TGTGCCAGCAGTGAAGGCAGGGGTTTTAACACAGATACGCAGTATTTT
>TRBD1|.|TRBJ1-2|TRBV29-1
CSVVLGDRGREDYGYTF
TGCAGCGTTGTATTGGGTGACAGGGGGCGGGAGGACTATGGCTACACCTTC
>TRBD1|.|TRBJ2-2|TRBV5-1
CASSLETGVGRQLDTGELFF
TGCGCCAGCAGCTTGGAGACAGGGGTGGGACGCCAGTTGGACACCGGGGAGCTGTTTTTT
>TRBD1|.|TRBJ1-1|TRBV15
CATSTNRDRNTEAFF
TGTGCCACCAGCACAAACAGGGACAGGAACACTGAAGCTTTCTTT
>.|.|TRBJ2-7|TRBV29-1
CSVDIPSSYEQYF
TGCAGCGTTGACATACCGAGCTCCTACGAGCAGTACTTC
>.|.|TRBJ1-5|TRBV21-1
CASSSQGQPQHF
TGTGCCAGCAGCAGCCAGGGTCAGCCCCAGCATTTT
>.|.|TRBJ1-2|TRBV27
CASSAGGWGNGYTF
TGTGCCAGCAGTGCGGGTGGATGGGGAAATGGCTACACCTTC
>TRBD1|.|TRBJ1-1|TRBV5-1
CASSPAGTGATEAFF
TGCGCCAGCAGCCCAGCCGGGACAGGGGCCACTGAAGCTTTCTTT
>.|.|TRBJ2-7|TRBV1
CTSSQEGLAGGEQYF
TGCACCAGCAGCCAAGAAGGGCTAGCGGGAGGCGAGCAGTACTTC
>.|.|TRBJ1-2|TRBV7-9
CASSLDIYGYTF
TGTGCCAGCAGCTTAGACATCTATGGCTACACCTTC
>.|.|TRBJ2-2|TRBV6-1
CASSVEPGARDTGELFF
TGTGCCAGCAGTGTGGAACCAGGGGCGAGGGACACCGGGGAGCTGTTTTTT
>TRBD1|.|TRBJ2-5|TRBV19
CASSGAGGFQETQYF
TGTGCCAGTAGTGGGGCAGGGGGTTTCCAAGAGACCCAGTACTTC
>.|.|TRBJ2-5|TRBV14
CASSQIASETQYF
TGTGCCAGCAGCCAAATAGCGTCGGAGACCCAGTACTTC
>.|.|TRBJ1-4|TRBV11-2
CASSSDLLTNEKLFF
TGTGCCAGCAGCTCCGACTTACTGACTAATGAAAAACTGTTTTTT
>TRBD1|.|TRBJ1-2|TRBV6-5
CASSYRRGHYGYTF
TGTGCCAGCAGTTACCGCAGGGGGCACTATGGCTACACCTTC
>TRBD1|.|TRBJ2-1|TRBV9
CASSAAGTGYGEQFF
TGTGCCAGCAGCGCTGCCGGGACAGGGTACGGTGAGCAGTTCTTC
>.|.|TRBJ1-2|TRBV6-5
CASNINYGYTF
TGTGCCAGCAACATTAATTATGGCTACACCTTC
>.|.|TRBJ2-5|TRBV4-1
CASSQERGGQVQTQYF
TGCGCCAGCAGCCAAGAGAGGGGGGGGCAAGTACAGACCCAGTACTTC
>TRBD1|.|TRBJ1-1|TRBV5-1
CASSPGTGGEAFF
TGCGCCAGCAGCCCAGGGACAGGGGGTGAAGCTTTCTTT
>.|once|TRBJ2-1|TRBV14
CASSQVFFEQFF
TGTGCCAGCAGCCAAGTCTTCTTTGAGCAGTTCTTC
>.|.|TRBJ2-1|TRBV12-3/TRBV12-4
CASSALLVQQFF
TGTGCCAGCAGCGCACTACTAGTGCAGCAGTTCTTC
>TRBD1|few|TRBJ1-1|TRBV6-5
CASSSPGTVNTEAFF
TGTGCCAGCAGCTCTCCCGGGACAGTTAACACTGAAGCTTTCTTT
>TRBD2|few|TRBJ2-3|TRBV10-3
CAISEPLHGLAGLDTQYF
TGTGCCATCAGTGAGCCGCTACACGGACTAGCGGGATTAGATACGCAGTATTTT
>TRBD2|.|TRBJ2-1|TRBV18
CASSPRVAGESRDNEQFF
TGTGCCAGCTCACCACGGGTAGCGGGAGAGAGTCGAGACAATGAGCAGTTCTTC
>TRBD2|.|TRBJ2-1|TRBV15
CATSRGITGGNEQFF
TGTGCCACCAGCAGAGGGATCACCGGGGGGAATGAGCAGTTCTTC
>.|.|TRBJ2-7|TRBV11-2
CASSPAGTRGYEQYF
TGTGCCAGCAGCCCCGCCGGAACTAGAGGGTACGAGCAGTACTTC
>.|.|TRBJ2-2|TRBV7-3
CASSPRTVGISRPNPNTGELFF
TGTGCCAGCAGCCCTCGGACAGTCGGAATCTCGCGTCCCAACCCGAACACCGGGGAGCTGTTTTTT
>TRBD2|.|TRBJ2-3|TRBV4-1
CASSQVLAGDQADTQYF
TGCGCCAGCAGCCAAGTTCTAGCGGGAGATCAGGCAGATACGCAGTATTTT
>TRBD1|.|TRBJ2-5|TRBV5-1
CASSTGQAIGETQYF
TGCGCCAGCAGTACGGGACAGGCGATTGGGGAGACCCAGTACTTC
>TRBD1|.|TRBJ1-6|TRBV5-8
CASSLGQGEYYNSPLHF
TGTGCCAGCAGCCTCGGACAGGGGGAATACTATAATTCACCCCTCCACTTT
>.|.|TRBJ2-1|TRBV27
CASEPQIGLASNEQFF
TGTGCCAGCGAGCCCCAGATTGGGCTAGCTTCCAATGAGCAGTTCTTC
>.|.|TRBJ1-1|TRBV10-3
CAISPGDDEAFF
TGTGCCATCAGTCCAGGGGATGACGAAGCTTTCTTT
>.|.|TRBJ2-5|TRBV5-1
CASSFQYQETQYF
TGCGCCAGCAGCTTTCAGTACCAAGAGACCCAGTACTTC
>TRBD1|.|TRBJ2-6|TRBV4-2
CASSQDRGGANVLTF
TGTGCCAGCAGCCAAGACAGGGGGGGGGCCAACGTCCTGACTTTC
>TRBD2|.|TRBJ2-1|TRBV5-1
CASSQLAGGFNEQFF
TGCGCCAGCAGCCAGCTAGCGGGAGGATTCAACGAGCAGTTCTTC
>TRBD2|.|TRBJ2-3|TRBV4-1
CASSLGLAGGGTDTQYF
TGCGCCAGCAGCCTAGGACTAGCGGGAGGAGGCACAGATACGCAGTATTTT
>TRBD2|.|TRBJ2-1|TRBV4-1
CASSQGSGRAGEQFF
TGCGCCAGCAGCCAAGGTAGCGGGAGGGCAGGGGAGCAGTTCTTC
>TRBD2|.|TRBJ2-7|TRBV19
CASSMAGGAYEQYF
TGTGCCAGTAGTATGGCGGGAGGCGCCTACGAGCAGTACTTC